The next 32 T cell receptor beta chains were all read from a single sample in a study of T-cell reconstitution after alpha-beta-depleted transplantation in children. It was with unique molecular identifiers that the TCRbeta library was prepared. From the PCR reads, TCRdb called clonotypes with MiXCR, one entry per CDR3 protein. The data contain some 72,000 distinct CDR3 sequences, approximately 7.4% of them seen just once; the ten biggest clones take up less than 3%. The sample consisted of PBMCs from the stem cell graft donor, taken from the stem cell graft. These receptors came from a human donor who donated a stem cell graft to a child with acute lymphoblastic leukemia.

At least ten counts were recorded for this clonotype. The CDR3 nucleotides are TGCGCCAGCAGCTTGGGGCAGGGGAGCAATCAGCCCCAGCATTTT. Translated, it gives CASSLGQGSNQPQHF. V gene TRBV5-1 combines with J gene TRBJ1-5, with D possibly matching TRBD1 (6 bases). Germline CDR1 is SGHRS and CDR2 is YFSETQ. The V and J ends lost 0 bases and 1 base respectively, with 8 bases between them. CDR3 length equals 15 residues.

This clonotype was picked up many times. The chain couples TRBV5-5 to TRBJ1-3, with D unclear. CDR3 length equals 14 residues. Trimming took 0 bases from V and 0 from J, leaving 4 bases between them. Germline V gene lookup returns CDR1 SGHKS and CDR2 YYEKEE (reference sequence). The CDR3 bases are TGTGCCAGCAGCTTGGCCGCCTCTGGAAACACCATATATTTT. Encoded protein: CASSLAASGNTIYF.

This clonotype showed up many times. The V gene is TRBV12-3 or TRBV12-4, the J gene TRBJ2-1; D is undetermined. This CDR3 has 15 residues. Trimming left V 6 bases short and J 1 base short, with 13 bases between. CDR3 protein: CASSPAQGSYNEQFF. CDR3 sequence (DNA): TGTGCCAGCAGCCCCGCCCAAGGGTCCTACAATGAGCAGTTCTTC.

This chain uses TRBV6-1 with TRBJ2-3, with 7 bases identical to TRBD2. Germline V gives CDR1 MNHNS, CDR2 SASEGT. The CDR3 extends over 14 amino acids. The trim removed 6 bases at V and 4 bases at J, leaving 7 bases unmatched. CDR3: CASSESGGADTQYF. The CDR3 DNA is TGTGCCAGCAGCGAGAGTGGGGGGGCAGATACGCAGTATTTT.

This clonotype was observed many times. This sequence joins TRBV6-4 and TRBJ1-5; the match to TRBD1 covers 7 bases. The germline V gene encodes CDR1 MRHNA and CDR2 SNTAGT. Trimming cost V 6 bases and J 6 bases; bases outside gene matches: 8. This CDR3 contains 14 residues. DNA of the CDR3: TGTGCCAGCAGCGAAGGGGGCGCCGGTCAGCCCCAGCATTTT. Residues: CASSEGGAGQPQHF.

The chain carries TRBV27 and TRBJ2-7; 8 bases align to TRBD2. Trimming took 6 bases from V and 3 from J; bases not matched to a gene: 7. The CDR3 sequence is 14 residues long. CDR1 is MNHEY and CDR2 is SMNVEV in the germline V gene (reference sequence). The DNA of the CDR3 is TGTGCCAGCAGCCGGGAGGGACCACACTACGAGCAGTACTTC. It is translated as CASSREGPHYEQYF.

This clonotype was counted between two and nine times. The J gene is TRBJ2-2, the V gene TRBV7-6; 7 bases fit TRBD1. This CDR3 comprises 15 residues. Germline CDR1 SGHVS, CDR2 FNYEAQ. V trimming: 4 bases; J trimming: 7 bases; junction bases outside the gene matches: 9. The CDR3 is CASSSLPTGSGELFF. CDR3 in DNA: TGTGCCAGCAGCTCACTTCCGACAGGGAGCGGGGAGCTGTTTTTT.

This rearrangement joins TRBV11-1 to TRBJ2-7, with a weak D call TRBD2 (5 bases). Trimming removed 5 bases from V and 5 bases from J, with 10 bases in between. The CDR3 runs to 12 residues. Germline CDR1 and CDR2: SGHAT and FQDESV (reference sequence). The CDR3 region has the DNA TGTGCCAGCAGCCGCCCCGGGGACGAGCAGTACTTC. This translates into CASSRPGDEQYF.

This clonotype appeared many times. The chain links TRBV20-1 to TRBJ2-1; D may be TRBD2 (6 bases). Germline CDR1 DFQATT, CDR2 SNEGSKA (reference sequence). CDR3 length: 14 residues. V was cut by 0 bases and J by 3 bases, with 9 bases left in between. The CDR3 sequence is CSARDMGGYNEQFF. CDR3 DNA sequence: TGCAGTGCTAGAGATATGGGAGGCTACAATGAGCAGTTCTTC.

At least ten counts were recorded for this clonotype. The rearrangement joins TRBV29-1 to TRBJ2-1; 9 bases are shared with TRBD1. The CDR3 runs 12 residues. V was pared by 7 bases and J by 7 bases, with 5 bases of the junction left unmatched. Germline V gene lookup returns CDR1 SQVTM and CDR2 ANQGSEA. CDR3 DNA: TGCAGCGCTCACAGGGGGCGGAATGAGCAGTTCTTC. It yields the protein CSAHRGRNEQFF.

This clonotype has a count of ten or more. The CDR3 nucleotides read TGTGCCAGCGCCGTCGGACAGACGAACACTGAAGCTTTCTTT. Residues: CASAVGQTNTEAFF. The J gene is TRBJ1-1, the V gene TRBV7-2; a possible D gene is TRBD1 (6 bases). The CDR3 covers 14 residues. V was pared by 8 bases and J by 1 base, with 14 bases between. CDR1 and CDR2 from the germline V gene are SGHTA and FQGNSA.

This clonotype was counted a few times. The rearrangement uses TRBV6-5 and TRBJ1-2; D gene uncertain. The CDR3 has 13 residues. The germline V and J ends were trimmed by 3 bases and 5 bases, with 10 bases remaining between them. Germline-derived CDR1 and CDR2 are MNHEY and SVGAGI. CDR3 protein: CASSYATSYGYTF. The DNA for the CDR3 is TGTGCCAGCAGTTATGCCACCAGTTATGGCTACACCTTC.

There are many counts of this clonotype. This chain joins TRBV12-3 or TRBV12-4 and TRBJ1-5, with 7 bases identical to TRBD1. V was pared by 6 bases and J by 2 bases, with 7 bases of the junction left unmatched. This CDR3 spans 15 amino acids. The CDR3 sequence: CASSLGRGGNQPQHF. CDR3 in DNA: TGTGCCAGCAGCCTGGGCAGGGGGGGCAATCAGCCCCAGCATTTT.

This clonotype was detected ten times or more. The CDR3 DNA follows: TGTGCCAGCAGCTTAGGGACTAGCACAGATACGCAGTATTTT. Amino acids: CASSLGTSTDTQYF. The chain joins TRBV7-3 to TRBJ2-3; D is perhaps TRBD2 (6 bases). The CDR3 is made up of 14 amino acids. Germline-derived CDR1 and CDR2 are SGHTA and FQGTGA. Trimming removed 2 bases at V and 0 bases at J, with 6 bases between.

This clonotype appeared many times. This chain joins TRBV7-9 and TRBJ2-3; 9 nucleotides match TRBD2. The V gene's germline CDR1 is SEHNR and CDR2 FQNEAQ (reference sequence). This CDR3 contains 15 residues. V shed 0 bases, J shed 6 bases, and the junction held 4 bases outside the gene matches. In DNA form, the CDR3 reads TGTGCCAGCAGCTTAGCTAGCGGGAGCCCCGATACGCAGTATTTT. Translation gives CASSLASGSPDTQYF.

At least ten counts were recorded for this clonotype. The rearrangement links TRBV7-2 to TRBJ2-7; 7 bases line up with TRBD1. The germline gives CDR1 SGHTA, CDR2 FQGNSA. The CDR3 contains 15 residues. The V segment lost 6 bases and the J segment 2 bases; nucleotides outside the gene matches: 10. CDR3 sequence: CASSRPGQLTYEQYF. DNA of the CDR3: TGTGCCAGCAGTCGTCCGGGACAGCTCACCTACGAGCAGTACTTC. Combining the CDR3 with reference TRBV7-2 and TRBJ2-7 gives the whole variable domain GAGVSQSPSNKVTEKGKDVELRCDPISGHTALYWYRQSLGQGLEFLIYFQGNSAPDKSGLPSDRFSAERTGGSVSTLTIQRTQQEDSAVYLCASSRPGQLTYEQYFGPGTRLTVT.

This clonotype was seen repeatedly, ten times or more. The V and J genes are TRBV18 and TRBJ2-7; D is uncertain. The CDR3 extends over 15 amino acids. Germline V gives CDR1 KGHSH, CDR2 LQKENI. The V and J ends lost 8 bases and 1 base respectively, with 18 bases between them. The CDR3 loop is CASRGNRVPSYEQYF. The CDR3 nucleotides read TGTGCCAGCCGAGGAAACAGAGTACCTTCCTACGAGCAGTACTTC.

This clonotype was seen at least ten times. The V gene is TRBV11-2, the J gene TRBJ2-1; 8 bases agree with TRBD2. The V gene's germline CDR1 is SGHAT and CDR2 FQNNGV. Germline trimming cut 1 base from V and 4 bases from J; bases unmatched to any gene: 3. The CDR3 runs to 15 residues. The CDR3 DNA sequence: TGTGCCAGCAGCTTAGGGGAGCGGGGGTACAATGAGCAGTTCTTC. This sequence encodes CASSLGERGYNEQFF.

This clonotype showed up just a few times. CDR3 nucleotides: TGTGCCAGCAGCTTGGTACAGGGTGAAGCTTTCTTT. Protein sequence: CASSLVQGEAFF. The chain is built from TRBV5-6 and TRBJ1-1; the D gene is possibly TRBD1 (6 bases). Germline CDR1 reads SGHDT; CDR2 reads YYEEEE. The CDR3 sequence is 12 residues long. With 0 bases removed from V and 7 bases from J, the gap between germline ends came to 7 bases.

This clonotype was detected many times. The chain employs TRBV6-6 and TRBJ2-1; D not certain. The CDR3 consists of 12 residues. CDR1 is MNHNY and CDR2 is SVGAGI in the germline V gene (reference sequence). Trimming pared 2 bases from V and 8 bases from J, leaving 7 bases between. The CDR3 spells CASSYEPHEQFF. CDR3 in DNA: TGTGCCAGCAGTTACGAACCCCATGAGCAGTTCTTC.

There are many counts of this clonotype. The genes are TRBV10-1 and TRBJ1-1; D is uncertain. Per germline, CDR1 WNHNN and CDR2 SYGVQD (reference sequence). The CDR3 covers 12 residues. V shed 11 bases and J shed 0 bases, with 10 bases lying between them. The CDR3 spells CAPNGVNTEAFF. The CDR3 region has the DNA TGCGCCCCCAATGGGGTGAACACTGAAGCTTTCTTT.

Ten or more counts support this clonotype. The rearrangement uses TRBV4-3 and TRBJ2-7; no firm D call. This CDR3 is built from 15 residues. Germline values: CDR1 LGHNA, CDR2 YSLEER. The ends were cut back, 0 bases at V and 0 bases at J, with 9 bases in the middle. The CDR3 nucleotides are TGCGCCAGCAGCCAAGAAACAGCCTCCTCCTACGAGCAGTACTTC. It is translated as CASSQETASSYEQYF.

This clonotype has at least ten counts. V and J are TRBV27 and TRBJ2-3; D possibly corresponds to TRBD1 (6 bases). This CDR3 comprises 13 residues. Trimming cost V 6 bases and J 8 bases, with 15 bases left between them. Germline V gene lookup returns CDR1 MNHEY and CDR2 SMNVEV (reference sequence). DNA of the CDR3: TGTGCCAGCAGCCGAGGGGGAGAAGGTACGCAGTATTTT. This codes for CASSRGGEGTQYF.

There are a few counts of this clonotype. The chain recombines TRBV14 with TRBJ1-2; no clear D gene. CDR1 and CDR2 (germline): SGHDN, FVKESK. The CDR3 is made up of 14 amino acids. Trimming shortened V by 4 bases and J by 4 bases, and 13 bases separated the two germline ends. Here the CDR3 DNA reads TGTGCCAGCAGCCGCCCTGCGGTTGGCTATGGCTACACCTTC. Translated: CASSRPAVGYGYTF. Filled out from reference TRBV14 and TRBJ1-2, the complete variable domain reads EAGVTQFPSHSVIEKGQTVTLRCDPISGHDNLYWYRRVMGKEIKFLLHFVKESKQDESGMPNNRFLAERTGGTYSTLKVQPAELEDSGVYFCASSRPAVGYGYTFGSGTRLTVV.

This clonotype was seen at least ten times. The chain carries TRBV7-8 and TRBJ2-5, with 7 bases matching TRBD1. The germline V gene has CDR1 SGHVS and CDR2 FQNEAQ. CDR3 length: 15 residues. The V segment lost 2 bases and the J segment 3 bases; nucleotides outside the gene matches: 6. CDR3: CASSLYRGREETQYF. CDR3 DNA: TGTGCCAGCAGCTTATACAGGGGAAGAGAAGAGACCCAGTACTTC.

This clonotype has at least ten counts. V is TRBV29-1 and J is TRBJ2-4; 9 bases are shared with TRBD1. Looked up from germline, CDR1 is SQVTM and CDR2 is ANQGSEA. Trimming cost V 7 bases and J 0 bases; bases outside gene matches: 13. There are 17 residues in the CDR3. The CDR3 is CSAAGQGKGIAKNIQYF. CDR3 coding DNA: TGCAGCGCCGCCGGACAGGGGAAAGGGATAGCCAAAAACATTCAGTACTTC.

This clonotype appeared many times. V is TRBV7-2 and J is TRBJ2-5; D is possibly TRBD2 (6 bases). The CDR3 sequence is 15 residues long. Germline CDR1 reads SGHTA; CDR2 reads FQGNSA. Trimming took off 0 bases at V and 1 base at J, with 9 bases between the two ends. In nucleotides, the CDR3 is TGTGCCAGCAGCTTAGCCCCGACTAGCCAAGAGACCCAGTACTTC. Translating it yields CASSLAPTSQETQYF.

There are a few counts of this clonotype. The chain links TRBV3-1 to TRBJ2-7; the match to TRBD2 covers 7 bases. CDR3 length: 15 amino acids. Germline-derived CDR1 and CDR2 are LGHDT and YNNKEL (reference sequence). The V segment lost 4 bases and the J segment 3 bases; nucleotides outside the gene matches: 9. CDR3 loop: CASSRGLSGDYEQYF. CDR3 coding DNA: TGTGCCAGCAGCCGGGGACTATCGGGAGACTACGAGCAGTACTTC.

This clonotype was detected only a few times. The gene calls are TRBV5-1 and TRBJ1-4, with a tentative D call TRBD1 (6 bases). The V gene lost 0 bases and the J gene lost 7 bases, with 13 bases spanning the gap. The CDR3 runs 15 residues. Germline-derived CDR1 and CDR2 are SGHRS and YFSETQ. The CDR3 loop reads CASSLEQGGGEKLFF. The CDR3 DNA reads as TGCGCCAGCAGCTTGGAACAGGGCGGAGGTGAAAAACTGTTTTTT. The full variable domain, rest sourced from reference TRBV5-1 and TRBJ1-4, is KAGVTQTPRYLIKTRGQQVTLSCSPISGHRSVSWYQQTPGQGLQFLFEYFSETQRNKGNFPGRFSGRQFSNSRSEMNVSTLELGDSALYLCASSLEQGGGEKLFFGSGTQLSVL.

The J gene is TRBJ2-6, the V gene TRBV29-1; 10 bases are shared with TRBD1. Germline CDR1 reads SQVTM; CDR2 reads ANQGSEA. V was clipped by 5 bases and J by 4 bases; unmatched bases: 2. This CDR3 comprises 14 residues. As DNA, the CDR3 is TGCAGCGTTCGACAGGGGGCCGGGGCCAACGTCCTGACTTTC. It yields the protein CSVRQGAGANVLTF. Drawing the rest from reference TRBV29-1 and TRBJ2-6, the complete variable domain is SAVISQKPSRDICQRGTSLTIQCQVDSQVTMMFWYRQQPGQSLTLIATANQGSEATYESGFVIDKFPISRPNLTFSTLTVSNMSPEDSSIYLCSVRQGAGANVLTFGAGSRLTVL.

This clonotype was recorded at least ten times. The J gene is TRBJ1-5, the V gene TRBV12-3 or TRBV12-4, with D possibly being TRBD1 (5 bases). V lost 0 bases and J lost 7, with 10 bases in between. The CDR3 runs 14 residues. CDR3 sequence (DNA): TGTGCCAGCAGTTTAGCAGGGGAAGGACAGCCCCAGCATTTT. Protein: CASSLAGEGQPQHF.

This clonotype was recorded many times. This sequence joins TRBV5-6 and TRBJ1-5; no reliable D call. V dropped 1 base and J dropped 3 bases, with 8 bases sitting between them. The CDR3 is 14 residues long. CDR1 and CDR2 (germline): SGHDT, YYEEEE. CDR3 in amino acids: CASSLYSYNQPQHF. In DNA, the CDR3 is TGTGCCAGCAGCTTGTACAGCTACAATCAGCCCCAGCATTTT.